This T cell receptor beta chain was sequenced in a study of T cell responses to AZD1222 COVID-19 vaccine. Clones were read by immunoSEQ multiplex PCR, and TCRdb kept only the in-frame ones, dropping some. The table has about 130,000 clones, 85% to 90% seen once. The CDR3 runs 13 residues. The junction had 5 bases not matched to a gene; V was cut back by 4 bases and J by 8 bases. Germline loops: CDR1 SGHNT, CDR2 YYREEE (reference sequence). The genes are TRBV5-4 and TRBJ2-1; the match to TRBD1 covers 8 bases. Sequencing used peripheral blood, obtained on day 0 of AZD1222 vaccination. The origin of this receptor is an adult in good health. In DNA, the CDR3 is TGTGCCAGCAGCCCCGGGACAGGCGATGAGCAGTTCTTC. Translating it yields CASSPGTGDEQFF. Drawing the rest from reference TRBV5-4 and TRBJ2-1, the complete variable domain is ETGVTQSPTHLIKTRGQQVTLRCSSQSGHNTVSWYQQALGQGPQFIFQYYREEENGRGNFPPRFSGLQFPNYSSELNVNALELDDSALYLCASSPGTGDEQFFGPGTRLTVL.